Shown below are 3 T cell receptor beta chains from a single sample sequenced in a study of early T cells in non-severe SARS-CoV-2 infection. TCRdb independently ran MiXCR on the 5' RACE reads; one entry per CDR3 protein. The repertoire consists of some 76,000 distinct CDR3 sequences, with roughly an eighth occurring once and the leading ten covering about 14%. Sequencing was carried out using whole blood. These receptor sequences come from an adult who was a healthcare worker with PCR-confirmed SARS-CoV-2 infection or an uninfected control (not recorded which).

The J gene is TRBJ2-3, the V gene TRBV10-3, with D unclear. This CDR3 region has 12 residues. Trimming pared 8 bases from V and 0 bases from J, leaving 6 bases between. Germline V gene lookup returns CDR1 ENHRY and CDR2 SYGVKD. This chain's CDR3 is CAIRHSTDTQYF. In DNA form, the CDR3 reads TGTGCCATCCGTCATAGCACAGATACGCAGTATTTT.

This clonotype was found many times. The CDR3, as DNA: TGTGCCAGCAGTTTTCCCAAGATGACTAGCGGGGGGTACGAGCAGTACTTC. Translating gives CASSFPKMTSGGYEQYF. The chain couples TRBV12-3 or TRBV12-4 to TRBJ2-7; 13 nucleotides align to TRBD2. Trimming at V came to 3 bases and at J to 4 bases, leaving 9 bases not matched to a gene. The CDR3 sequence is 17 residues long.

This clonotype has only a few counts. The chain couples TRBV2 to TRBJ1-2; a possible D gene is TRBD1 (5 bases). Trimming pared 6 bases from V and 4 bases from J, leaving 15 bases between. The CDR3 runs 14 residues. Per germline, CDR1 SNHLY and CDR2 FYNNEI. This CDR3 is CASRAQGYSYGYTF. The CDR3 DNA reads TGTGCCAGCAGGGCTCAGGGATACAGCTATGGCTACACCTTC.